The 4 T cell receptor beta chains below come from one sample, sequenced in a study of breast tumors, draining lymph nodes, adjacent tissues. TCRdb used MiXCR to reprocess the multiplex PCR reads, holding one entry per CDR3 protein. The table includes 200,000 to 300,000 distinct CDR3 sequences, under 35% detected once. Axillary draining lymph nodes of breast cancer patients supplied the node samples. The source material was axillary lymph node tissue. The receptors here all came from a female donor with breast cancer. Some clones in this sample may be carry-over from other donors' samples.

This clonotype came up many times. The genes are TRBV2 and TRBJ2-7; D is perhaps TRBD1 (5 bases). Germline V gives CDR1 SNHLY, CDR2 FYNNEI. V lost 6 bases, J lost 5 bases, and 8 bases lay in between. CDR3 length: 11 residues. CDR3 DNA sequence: TGTGCCAGCAGGCAGGGTAACGAGCAGTACTTC. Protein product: CASRQGNEQYF.

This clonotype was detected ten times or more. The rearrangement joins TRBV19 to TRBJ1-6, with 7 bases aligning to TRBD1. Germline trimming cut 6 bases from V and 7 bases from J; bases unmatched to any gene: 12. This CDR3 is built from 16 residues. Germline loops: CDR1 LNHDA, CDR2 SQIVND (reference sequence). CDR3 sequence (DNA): TGTGCCAGTAGCCCTCAGACAGGGTCGACCAATTCACCCCTCCACTTT. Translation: CASSPQTGSTNSPLHF.

CDR3 nucleotides: TGTGCCAGCAGCCTAACTAGCGGGATAAGTGAGCAGTTCTTC. It specifies CASSLTSGISEQFF. The J gene is TRBJ2-1, the V gene TRBV28; 10 bases agree with TRBD2. Unmatched junction bases numbered 8, after V lost 6 bases and J lost 9 bases. This CDR3 is 14 amino acids long. Germline values: CDR1 MDHEN, CDR2 SYDVKM. The full variable domain, its missing parts supplied by reference TRBV28 and TRBJ2-1, is DVKVTQSSRYLVKRTGEKVFLECVQDMDHENMFWYRQDPGLGLRLIYFSYDVKMKEKGDIPEGYSVSREKKERFSLILESASTNQTSMYLCASSLTSGISEQFFGPGTRLTVL.

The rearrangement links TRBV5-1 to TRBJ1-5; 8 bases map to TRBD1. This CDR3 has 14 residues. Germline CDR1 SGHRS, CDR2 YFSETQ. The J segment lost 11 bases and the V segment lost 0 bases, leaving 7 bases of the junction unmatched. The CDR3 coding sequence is TGCGCCAGCAGCTTGGGTCCAGGGGGCACGGCCCAGCATTTT. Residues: CASSLGPGGTAQHF.